This T cell receptor beta chain was profiled in a study of blood T cell repertoires in COVID-19. Study-wide background: Spain, Italy and the United States supplied samples that represented acute and convalescent COVID-19. T cells, B-cell-depleted T cells, or PBMCs supplied cDNA or gDNA.

The cohort comprised adults aged about 18 to 90 years residing in around 25 US areas. Donors in Cohort 3 counted as recovered after two negative PCRs, clearance, or symptom resolution. Germline-derived CDR1 and CDR2 are KGHDR and SFDVKD. With 3 bases clipped from V and 0 bases from J, the junction kept 1 base outside the gene matches. The CDR3 has 15 residues. Comments on this clone: The same CDR3 can be traced to other DNA sequences in this sample.

TCRdb's copy holds only in-frame clones and misses some; the assay was immunoSEQ multiplex PCR. The repertoire holds over 200,000 clones, approximately 84% seen once, with roughly 1.8% in the top ten. The sequenced material came from PBMCs or T cells enriched from blood (not recorded which). The clonotype originates from a man in his sixties who had recovered from COVID-19. The chain is built from TRBV24-1 and TRBJ2-1; 7 bases line up with TRBD1. The CDR3 bases are TGTGCCACCAGTGATCGGGACAGCTCCTACAATGAGCAGTTCTTC. Residues: CATSDRDSSYNEQFF.